Following are 3 T cell receptor beta chains from one sample sequenced in a study of shared clonotypes between healthy human individuals. Profiled with immunoSEQ multiplex PCR; TCRdb holds only in-frame clones, not every one. The repertoire holds 650,000 to 800,000 clones, with roughly 72% as singletons. The sample taken for sequencing was memory CD4+ T cells sorted from blood. The subset was: CD45RA-negative fraction. The receptor set was obtained from a woman in her twenties or thirties in good health.

The chain recombines TRBV7-2 with TRBJ2-1; 13 nucleotides align to TRBD2. The CDR3 has 14 residues. V lost 5 bases and J lost 9; bases outside the gene matches: 4. Per germline, CDR1 SGHTA and CDR2 FQGNSA. DNA for the CDR3: TGTGCCAGCAGCCGGACTAGCGGGAGTAGTGAGCAGTTCTTC. This sequence encodes CASSRTSGSSEQFF. Full variable domain (missing parts from reference TRBV7-2 and TRBJ2-1): GAGVSQSPSNKVTEKGKDVELRCDPISGHTALYWYRQSLGQGLEFLIYFQGNSAPDKSGLPSDRFSAERTGGSVSTLTIQRTQQEDSAVYLCASSRTSGSSEQFFGPGTRLTVL.

The chain has TRBV10-3 and TRBJ2-7, with a tentative D call TRBD2 (5 bases). The CDR3 is 13 residues long. The ends were cut back, 9 bases at V and 6 bases at J, with 18 bases in the middle. Germline V gene lookup returns CDR1 ENHRY and CDR2 SYGVKD. The CDR3 loop reads CAMKPEGRGEQYF. The CDR3 bases are TGTGCCATGAAACCGGAAGGGAGAGGCGAGCAGTACTTC.

V gene TRBV28 combines with J gene TRBJ2-4, with D hard to call. V was clipped by 6 bases and J by 1 base, with 7 bases between them. CDR1 MDHEN and CDR2 SYDVKM come from the germline V gene. CDR3 length: 13 residues. The CDR3 here is CASRVSAKNIQYF. DNA for the CDR3: TGTGCCAGCAGAGTTTCTGCCAAAAACATTCAGTACTTC. The full variable domain, its missing parts supplied by reference TRBV28 and TRBJ2-4, is DVKVTQSSRYLVKRTGEKVFLECVQDMDHENMFWYRQDPGLGLRLIYFSYDVKMKEKGDIPEGYSVSREKKERFSLILESASTNQTSMYLCASRVSAKNIQYFGAGTRLSVL.